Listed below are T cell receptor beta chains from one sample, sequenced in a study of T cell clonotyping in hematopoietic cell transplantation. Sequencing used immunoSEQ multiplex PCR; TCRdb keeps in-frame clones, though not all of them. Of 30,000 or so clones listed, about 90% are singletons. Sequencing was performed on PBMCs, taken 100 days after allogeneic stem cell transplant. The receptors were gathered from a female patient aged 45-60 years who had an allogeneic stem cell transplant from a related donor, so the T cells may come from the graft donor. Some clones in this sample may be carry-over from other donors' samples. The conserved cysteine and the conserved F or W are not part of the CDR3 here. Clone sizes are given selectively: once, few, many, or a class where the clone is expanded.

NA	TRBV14	ASSQGPGRFDGYT
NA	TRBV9	ASSPGGYEKLF
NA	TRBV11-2	ASSPTGGIYNSPLH
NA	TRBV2	ASSYSGGENTGELF
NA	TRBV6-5	ASSVDRLMNTEAF
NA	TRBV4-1	ASSQIQGGGAYGYT
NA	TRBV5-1	ASSYVGREGAEAF
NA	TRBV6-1	ASSEVGRGTTPLH
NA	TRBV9	ASSTWDRTNTEAF
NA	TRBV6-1	AISEGGYSAF
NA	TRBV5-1	ASSLESVFGTEANYGYT
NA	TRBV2	ASSSGTDEKLF
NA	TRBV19	ASRTGPLGTEAF
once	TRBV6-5	ASRLGQGVYGYT
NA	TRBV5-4	ASSLDRGRYNEQF
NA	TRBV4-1	ASSQGPGGREGETQY
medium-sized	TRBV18	ATLQGIENNEQF
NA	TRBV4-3	ASSRRSGGSGNTIY
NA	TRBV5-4	ASSRGGRGNTIY
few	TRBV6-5	ASSNRVRAYGYT
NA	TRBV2	ASSQGLAETQY
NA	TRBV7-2	ASSKGPYYGYT
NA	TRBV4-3	ASSLENRGNYGYT